The entry below describes one TCR beta chain. Its target is not known. The sample is drawn from a study of CD8 T cells in ankylosing spondylitis. With molecular barcodes, quantitative 5'-RACE was used to make the TCR beta libraries. TCRdb analysed the 5' RACE reads with MiXCR anew, one entry per CDR3 protein. Of a few hundred thousand distinct CDR3 sequences listed, around 22% are singletons. CDR1 is SGHRS, CDR2 YFSETQ, per germline. J lost 0 bases, V lost 4 bases, and 13 bases had no gene match. CDR3 length: 18 amino acids. Study-wide results and limits: It was reported that disease-linked clones were significantly enriched in matched ankylosing spondylitis synovial fluid. Some motif variants were previously reported in reactive arthritis synovial fluid and blood. Characteristic of ankylosing spondylitis blood, it appeared, was a TCR beta motif comprising roughly eight highly homologous variants.

The clonotype was recovered from a male donor with ankylosing spondylitis. This rearrangement joins TRBV5-1 to TRBJ1-3, with TRBD1 matching 7 bases. The sample was blood, either unsorted or a sorted T cell fraction (not recorded which). The DNA for the CDR3 is TGCGCCAGCAGCCGGCAGGGGGATAGCTTATACTCTGGAAACACCATATATTTT. It is translated as CASSRQGDSLYSGNTIYF.